This T cell receptor beta chain is drawn from a study of cytomegalovirus exposure and HLA in healthy donors listed by TCRdb under 2017. For context, the study as a whole: In an earlier analysis of under 750 of the donors, about 270 Gb of sequence data and some 120 million unique TCR beta sequences from 150 million to 200 million T cells were reported. An early release covering roughly 600 HLA-typed donors comprised around 300 gigabases of sequencing data and tens of millions of unique TCR sequences. Among the roughly 400 genotyped donors, around 79% belonged to the genetic ancestry cluster associated with self-reported Caucasian donors. The study aimed to test whether cataloging public T cell receptors could reveal signatures of past pathogen exposure. The study profiled the T cell repertoires of 500 to 800 subjects by immunosequencing and related them to cytomegalovirus serostatus. Along with the roughly 710-subject first cohort, a separate validation cohort of approximately 110 different subjects was used. The study combined high-throughput TCR immunosequencing, statistical association of individual TCRs with disease status, and machine learning to predict cytomegalovirus infection status. To study patterns of TCR occurrence, a later analysis re-analyzed previously published TCR beta repertoires from 550 to 800 donors and added high-resolution HLA genotyping. In the later analysis, no new phenotypic data were used to find candidate immune exposures; instead, reliance was placed on TCR beta sequences and their occurrence across donors. To decide whether each TCR beta V gene segment behaved as functional or pseudogenic, an earlier analysis of some 600 of the donors relied on high-throughput TCR beta sequencing. Donor age, sex, ethnicity and CMV serostatus were compiled alongside the repertoire data. Genome-wide SNP genotypes for about 65% of the 666 donors were used in a later genetic analysis, which treated that subset as a discovery cohort. All discovery cohort repertoires had been generated on a single sequencing platform. Class I and class II HLA loci were covered by the typing at four-digit resolution. The number of typed donors differed by locus: roughly 629-630 for A, B, C, DRB1 and DQB1; 500 to 550 for DQA1; some 610 for DPA1; and 400 to 480 for DPB1. Roughly five DR-DQ haplotypes were handled as single units for association and clustering because linkage in the cohort was strong. Across some 400 genotyped donors of the cohort, an average of about 240,000 unique TCR beta nucleotide sequences per donor were sequenced, and roughly 20% of those sequences were non-productive.

This clone showed up just a few times. No cognate antigen has been identified for it. No clone much larger than this one lies a single base away; base qualities are absent. Receptor amplification or capture employed the immunoSEQ multiplex PCR assay. The multiplex PCR relied on a mix of 60 forward primers for TCR Vbeta segments and 13 reverse primers for TCR Jbeta segments. The CDR3 region of rearranged TCR beta genes was amplified from genomic DNA by a multiplex PCR assay. Amplified TCR beta libraries were sequenced as 87-base-pair reads on the Illumina HiSeq System. As for the authors' bioinformatics: In a later analysis, 77 million or so unique TCR beta chains were counted across the roughly 610 repertoires, and roughly 11 million of these chains were shared by at least two donors. Raw reads were error-corrected and collapsed into unique sequences by a nearest-neighbor algorithm in which closely related sequences were merged to remove PCR and sequencing errors. To assign V, D and J gene segments, CDR3 sequences were aligned to IMGT reference sequences. Each retained sequence needed at least a six-nucleotide match to both a V gene segment and a J gene segment. A rearrangement was called productive if the CDR3 had no stop codons and remained in frame with V and J, and every other rearrangement was called non-productive. Following IMGT convention, CDR3 was defined as the stretch from the second conserved V-encoded cysteine to the conserved J-encoded phenylalanine. In an earlier analysis of approximately 500 of the donors, sequences lacking an unambiguous match to a single V gene segment were excluded. An earlier analysis of several hundred of the donors called V segments functional above 56.7% productive rearrangements and segregating when the between-donor standard deviation exceeded 5%. A statistical classification framework was built for diagnosing cytomegalovirus status from the catalog of TCR beta chain sequences. V and J gene assignment, in a later analysis, came from comparing TCR nucleotide sequences with IMGT/GENE-DB human TR gene sequences. Using the TCRdist pipeline, a later analysis assigned CDR3 sequences along with most-parsimonious VDJ recombination scenarios. In a later analysis, each TCR beta chain was defined by its CDR3 amino acid sequence together with its V-gene family, and reads lacking a unique V-gene family were excluded. In a later analysis, fewer than 600 highly shared, low-generation-probability nucleotide sequences were removed to address suspected cross-contamination and a sequencing artifact. In a later analysis, a clonal expansion index for each public chain was calculated from normalized within-repertoire ranks of inferred template counts. In a later analysis, generation probabilities were computed with a VDJ recombination model fitted to out-of-frame rearrangements, and the resulting probabilities were checked against IGoR. A later analysis scored TCR-TCR, TCR-HLA and TCR-CMV co-occurrence with hypergeometric tests, applying a repertoire-size bias correction to TCR pairs. To estimate false discovery rates, a later analysis permuted the HLA or CMV assignments 20 times. In a later analysis, co-occurring TCRs were grouped using DBSCAN, and TCRdist sequence similarity was added for clustering within HLA-allele-positive subsets. Co-occurrence clustering excluded repertoires with fewer than 30,000 or more than 120,000 public chains, plus five with anomalous nucleotide sharing. TCRdb limited this immuneACCESS table to in-frame rearrangements with V and J called. A share of clones is missing; checked studies link under half to unresolved V genes, and the rest is unexplained. That table supplies the V and J calls and clone size; D and trimming were determined from the DNA. In all, the sample holds about 140,000 clones, and around 80% of those were seen once. The ten largest clones take up around 1.9% of the sample.

In total, just over 650 healthy bone marrow donors made up the cohort. Cohort members were all nominally healthy when sampled, although unrecorded immune exposures were likely present. The donor tested CMV seronegative and was one of the 352 seronegative cohort members. A peripheral blood sample was collected from each donor, and TCR beta sequencing was performed on peripheral blood mononuclear cells. The Qiagen DNeasy Blood Extraction Kit was used to extract genomic DNA from the blood cell samples. The CDR3 contains 14 residues, cysteine and phenylalanine counted. Only the CDR3 part of the read is kept: 42 bases, read in frame from the first base. V is reduced by 10 bases and J by 7 bases, leaving a spacing of 22 bases between them. The germline V gene provides CDR1 SNHLY and CDR2 FYNNEI. What the work shows at the level of the full study, not this receptor alone: A further reported finding was that TCR beta sequences accurately predicted the HLA-A and HLA-B alleles for most subjects in the first cohort. Compared with the approximately 720-donor mean, donors in an Asian-associated ancestry cluster had fewer N-insertions in productive TCRs, according to a later genetic analysis. Because some donors lacked HLA typing at each locus, the association tests relied only on the typed subset. According to a later analysis, parvovirus B19, influenza, CMV and Epstein-Barr virus appeared linked to several top co-occurrence clusters. In this cohort, only TCR beta chains were sequenced, and detectable features were limited by the absence of alpha or paired-chain data. Linkage disequilibrium might explain the correlated functional status among segregating V segments, but an unknown experimental factor could not be excluded. In the study, around 150 TCR beta chains were listed as associated with cytomegalovirus. The classifier was reported to diagnose cytomegalovirus status with high specificity and sensitivity in both the original cohort and the validation cohort. Specific HLA alleles were associated with 15,000 to 20,000 TCR beta sequences at a false discovery rate of 0.05 in a later analysis. The presence/absence analyses assumed that sequencing depth was roughly uniform across donors, and that assumption may not be true. In a later analysis, HLA-associated TCR beta chains were found to be more clonally expanded and to have lower generation probabilities than equally common non-associated chains. A few of the identified cytomegalovirus-associated TCR beta chains were confirmed in vitro to be specific for cytomegalovirus antigens. When HLA alleles, especially DR and DQ, strongly co-occurred, attributing TCR associations to individual alleles was difficult. Most CMV-associated TCR beta chains appeared to be HLA-restricted in a later analysis, and the HLA associations seemed to be driven largely by CMV exposure. CMV serostatus was the only immune exposure information available for the cohort. The sequencing pipeline was judged likely to have produced a cluster of highly shared sequence variants as a technical artifact. According to the authors, the approach could potentially be generalized to other disease states and immunological phenotypes. In an earlier analysis of several hundred of the donors, most TCR beta V segments were observed in productive rearrangements about 90% or about 30% of the time, broadly matching IMGT annotations. Roughly 17 rarely observed V segments, including chromosome 9 orphons, were excluded from the earlier analysis of almost 600 of the donors because counts were too low. A later genetic analysis associated a missense DCLRE1C variant with V-gene and J-gene trimming of TCR beta chains, and an independent cohort replicated the association. While some public TCRs were present in many individuals, most TCR sequences turned up only very rarely across donors. Some IMGT-functional V segments, including TRBV6-2 and TRBV6-3, could not be told apart with the 87-base-pair reads, so those segments were excluded. According to a later analysis, TCR association rates differed among HLA loci, with DRB1 alleles showing the most associated TCRs and HLA-C alleles showing the fewest.

The sample was PBMCs. This sequence originates from a woman between 35 and 50 years old in good health and CMV-seronegative. The V and J segments used are TRBV2 and TRBJ1-1; perhaps TRBD1 is the D gene, with 5 bases matching. The DNA sequence is given as TGTGCCACCCGATATAGTCAGGGTGGGGTTGAAGCTTTCTTT. It translates to CATRYSQGGVEAFF.